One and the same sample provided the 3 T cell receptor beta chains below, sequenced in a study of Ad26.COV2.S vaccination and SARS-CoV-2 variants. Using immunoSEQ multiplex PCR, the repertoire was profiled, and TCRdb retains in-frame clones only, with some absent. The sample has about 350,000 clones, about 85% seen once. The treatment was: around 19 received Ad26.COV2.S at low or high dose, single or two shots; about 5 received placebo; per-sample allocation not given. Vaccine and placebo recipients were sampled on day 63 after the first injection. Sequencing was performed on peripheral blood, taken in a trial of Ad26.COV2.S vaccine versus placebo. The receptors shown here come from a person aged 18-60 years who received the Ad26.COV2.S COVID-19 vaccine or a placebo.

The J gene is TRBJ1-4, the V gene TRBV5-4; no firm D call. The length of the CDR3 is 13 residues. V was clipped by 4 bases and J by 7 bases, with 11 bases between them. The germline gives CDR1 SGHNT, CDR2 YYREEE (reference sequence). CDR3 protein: CASSPSPAEKLFF. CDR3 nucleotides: TGTGCCAGCAGCCCCTCCCCAGCTGAAAAACTGTTTTTT.

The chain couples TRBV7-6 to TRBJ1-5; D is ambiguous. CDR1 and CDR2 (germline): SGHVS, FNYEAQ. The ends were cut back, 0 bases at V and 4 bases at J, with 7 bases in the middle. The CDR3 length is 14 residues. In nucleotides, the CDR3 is TGTGCCAGCAGCTTAGCTGGCGGGAATCAGCCCCAGCATTTT. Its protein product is CASSLAGGNQPQHF.

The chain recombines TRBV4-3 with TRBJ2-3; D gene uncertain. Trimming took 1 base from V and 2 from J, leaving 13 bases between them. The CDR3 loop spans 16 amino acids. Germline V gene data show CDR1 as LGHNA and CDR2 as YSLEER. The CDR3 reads CASSQGYFGSTDTQYF. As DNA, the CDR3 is TGCGCCAGCAGCCAAGGGTATTTCGGCTCCACAGATACGCAGTATTTT.